The table lists the clone carrying this T cell receptor beta chain with a few counts. The antigen is undetermined. The data stem from a study of cytomegalovirus exposure and HLA in healthy donors. This CDR3 region has 15 residues. Trimming took 5 bases from V and 5 from J; bases not matched to a gene: 11. Per germline, CDR1 SGHNT and CDR2 YYREEE (reference sequence). Study findings and constraints: Rare sequences made up most TCRs, while some public TCRs were found in many donors. Roughly uniform sequencing depth across donors was assumed, possibly incorrectly. A few V segments could not be told apart, such as TRBV6-2 and TRBV6-3, and were left out.

In the PCR, 60 Vbeta and 13 Jbeta primers were used. Clones were read by immunoSEQ multiplex PCR, and TCRdb kept only the in-frame ones, dropping some. The table lists approximately 100,000 clones, roughly 85% of them singletons. This TCR came from a woman aged 40 to 55 in good health and CMV-seronegative. The chain uses TRBV5-4 and TRBJ2-7, with TRBD1 matching 9 bases. The sample was PBMCs. CDR3 sequence: CASRDDRGMRDEQYF. In DNA form, the CDR3 reads TGTGCCAGCAGGGATGACAGGGGGATGAGGGACGAGCAGTACTTC.